This paragraph covers one T cell receptor (beta chain) sequence. The antigen is not known. The data stem from a study of identifying expanded T cells in peripheral blood. During the collection period, no donor immune events like infections were recorded. Only in-frame clones appear in the TCRdb table, and some are missing; sequencing was by immunoSEQ multiplex PCR. This sample has about 100,000 clones; over 75% occur once, and the top ten carry 5% to 6.5%. The CDR3 length is 15 residues. The germline CDR1 and CDR2 sequences are WNHNN and SYGVQD (reference sequence). The trim removed 7 bases at V and 7 bases at J, leaving 12 bases unmatched. Regarding the study as a whole: Differentially abundant clones: around 1.2 between replicates, 16.4 at around 2 weeks, around 19 at four. Variance in clone template counts between roughly two-week samples significantly increased with total template count across all healthy donors.

Sequencing was performed on blood. V and J are TRBV10-1 and TRBJ2-2; 7 nucleotides align to TRBD1. This receptor was identified in a person aged 18 to 75 in good health. The CDR3 DNA sequence: TGCGCCAGCACCAGAGACAGGGTGATGGACGGGGAGCTGTTTTTT. The encoded protein is CASTRDRVMDGELFF.